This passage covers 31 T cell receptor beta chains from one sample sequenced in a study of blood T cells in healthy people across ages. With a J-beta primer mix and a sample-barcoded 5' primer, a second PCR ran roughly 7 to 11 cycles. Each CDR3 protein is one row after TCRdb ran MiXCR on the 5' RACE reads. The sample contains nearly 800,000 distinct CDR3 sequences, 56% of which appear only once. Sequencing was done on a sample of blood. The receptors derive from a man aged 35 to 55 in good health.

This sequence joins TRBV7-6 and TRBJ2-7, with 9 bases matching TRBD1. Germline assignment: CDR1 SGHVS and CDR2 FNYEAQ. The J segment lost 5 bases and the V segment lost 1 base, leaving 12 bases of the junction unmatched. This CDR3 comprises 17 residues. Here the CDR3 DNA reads TGTGCCAGCAGCTTAGTGGTTGCGGGGACAGGGATCAACGAGCAGTACTTC. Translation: CASSLVVAGTGINEQYF.

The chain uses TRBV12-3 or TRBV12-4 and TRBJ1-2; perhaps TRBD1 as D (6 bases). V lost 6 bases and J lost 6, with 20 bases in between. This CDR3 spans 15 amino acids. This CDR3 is CASRRLTGTINGYTF. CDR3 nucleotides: TGTGCCAGCAGACGCCTCACCGGGACAATCAATGGCTACACCTTC.

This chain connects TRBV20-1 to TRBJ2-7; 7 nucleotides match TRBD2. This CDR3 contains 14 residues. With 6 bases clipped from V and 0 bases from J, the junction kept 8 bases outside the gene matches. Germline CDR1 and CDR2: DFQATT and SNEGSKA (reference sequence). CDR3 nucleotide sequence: TGCAGTGCCGGACTCGGCGGGAGCTCCTACGAGCAGTACTTC. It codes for CSAGLGGSSYEQYF.

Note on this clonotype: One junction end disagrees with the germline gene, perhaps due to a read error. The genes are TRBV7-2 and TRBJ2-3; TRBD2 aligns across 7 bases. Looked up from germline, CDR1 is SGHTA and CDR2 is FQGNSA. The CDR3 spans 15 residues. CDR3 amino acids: CGSSLRSGSTDTQYF. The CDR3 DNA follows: TGTGGCAGCAGCTTACGTAGCGGGAGCACAGATACGCAGTATTTT.

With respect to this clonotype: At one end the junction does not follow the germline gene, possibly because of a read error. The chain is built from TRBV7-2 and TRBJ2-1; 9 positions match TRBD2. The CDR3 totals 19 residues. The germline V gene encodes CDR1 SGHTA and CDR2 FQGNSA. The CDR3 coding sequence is TGCGCCAGCAGCTTAGATCCTCAGTTGCTAGCGGGACAATACAATGAGCAGTTCTTC. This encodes CASSLDPQLLAGQYNEQFF.

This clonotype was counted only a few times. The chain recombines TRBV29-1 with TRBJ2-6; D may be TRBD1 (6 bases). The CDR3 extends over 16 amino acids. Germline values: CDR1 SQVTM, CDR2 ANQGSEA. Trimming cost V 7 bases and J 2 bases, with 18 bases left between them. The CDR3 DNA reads TGCAGCGCGGCGACCGGACAGAACCCTGGGGCCAACGTCCTGACTTTC. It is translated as CSAATGQNPGANVLTF.

CDR3 nucleotides: TGTGCCAGCAGCTCAAGCGGGACAGGGGGTCATGAGCAGTACTTC. Its translation is CASSSSGTGGHEQYF. This sequence joins TRBV7-3 and TRBJ2-5, with TRBD1 matching 11 bases. This CDR3 has 15 amino acids. From germline, CDR1 is SGHTA and CDR2 FQGTGA. Germline trimming cut 4 bases from V and 11 bases from J; bases unmatched to any gene: 12.

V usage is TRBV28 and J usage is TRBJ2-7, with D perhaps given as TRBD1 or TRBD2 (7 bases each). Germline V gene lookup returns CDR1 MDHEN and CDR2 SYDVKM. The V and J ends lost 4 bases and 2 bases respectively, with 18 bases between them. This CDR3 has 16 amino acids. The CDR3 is CASSWTGGGGTYEQYF. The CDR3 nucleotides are TGTGCCAGCAGTTGGACAGGCGGGGGAGGGACCTACGAGCAGTACTTC.

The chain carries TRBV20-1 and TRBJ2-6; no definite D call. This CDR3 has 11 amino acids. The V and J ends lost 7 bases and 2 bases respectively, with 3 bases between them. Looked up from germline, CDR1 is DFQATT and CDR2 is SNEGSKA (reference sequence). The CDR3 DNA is TGCAGTGTACCTGGGGCCAACGTCCTGACTTTC. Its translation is CSVPGANVLTF.

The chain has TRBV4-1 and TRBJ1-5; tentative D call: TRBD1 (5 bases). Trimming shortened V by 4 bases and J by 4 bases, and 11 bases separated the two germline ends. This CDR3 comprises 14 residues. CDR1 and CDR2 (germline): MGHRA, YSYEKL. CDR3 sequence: CASSPTVNNQPQHF. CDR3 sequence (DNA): TGCGCCAGCAGCCCGACAGTCAATAATCAGCCCCAGCATTTT.

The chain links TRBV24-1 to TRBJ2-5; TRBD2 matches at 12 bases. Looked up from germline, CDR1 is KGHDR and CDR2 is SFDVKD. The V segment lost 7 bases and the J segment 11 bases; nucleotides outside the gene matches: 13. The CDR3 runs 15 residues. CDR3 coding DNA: TGTGCCACCAGCGAGAGACTAGCGGGAGTCAATGAGCAGTACTTC. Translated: CATSERLAGVNEQYF.

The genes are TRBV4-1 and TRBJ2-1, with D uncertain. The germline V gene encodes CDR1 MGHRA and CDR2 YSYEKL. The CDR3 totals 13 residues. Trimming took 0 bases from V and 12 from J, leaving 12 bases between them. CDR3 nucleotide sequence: TGCGCCAGCAGCCAAGATTTAGTAGCTGGGCAGTTCTTC. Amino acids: CASSQDLVAGQFF.

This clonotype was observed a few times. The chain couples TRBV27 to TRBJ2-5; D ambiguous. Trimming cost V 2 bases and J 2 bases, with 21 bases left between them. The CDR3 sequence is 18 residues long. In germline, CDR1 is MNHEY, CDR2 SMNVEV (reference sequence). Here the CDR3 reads CASSLAASHRPVQETQYF. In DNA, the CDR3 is TGTGCCAGCAGTTTAGCGGCTAGTCATCGTCCCGTACAAGAGACCCAGTACTTC.

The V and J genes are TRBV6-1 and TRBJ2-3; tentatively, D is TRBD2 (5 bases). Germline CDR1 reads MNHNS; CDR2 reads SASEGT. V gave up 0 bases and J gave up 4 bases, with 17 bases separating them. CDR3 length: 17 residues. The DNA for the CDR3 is TGTGCCAGCAGTGAAGCGCGGAGGTCTTACTACTCAGATACGCAGTATTTT. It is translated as CASSEARRSYYSDTQYF.

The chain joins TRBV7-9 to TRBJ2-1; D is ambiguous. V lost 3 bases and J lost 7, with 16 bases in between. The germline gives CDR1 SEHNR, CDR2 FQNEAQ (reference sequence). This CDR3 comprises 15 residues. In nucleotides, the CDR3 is TGTGCCAGCAGCTTCCAGGCAGTGTCCCTTAATGAGCAGTTCTTC. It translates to CASSFQAVSLNEQFF. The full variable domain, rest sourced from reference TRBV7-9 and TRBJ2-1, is DTGVSQNPRHKITKRGQNVTFRCDPISEHNRLYWYRQTLGQGPEFLTYFQNEAQLEKSRLLSDRFSAERPKGSFSTLEIQRTEQGDSAMYLCASSFQAVSLNEQFFGPGTRLTVL.

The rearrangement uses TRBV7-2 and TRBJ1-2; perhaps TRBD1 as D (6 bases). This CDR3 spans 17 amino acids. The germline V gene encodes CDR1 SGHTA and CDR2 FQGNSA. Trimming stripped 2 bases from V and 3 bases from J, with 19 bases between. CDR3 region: CASSLYVSGAGDYGYTF. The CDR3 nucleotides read TGTGCCAGCAGCTTATACGTGTCGGGGGCAGGTGACTATGGCTACACCTTC.

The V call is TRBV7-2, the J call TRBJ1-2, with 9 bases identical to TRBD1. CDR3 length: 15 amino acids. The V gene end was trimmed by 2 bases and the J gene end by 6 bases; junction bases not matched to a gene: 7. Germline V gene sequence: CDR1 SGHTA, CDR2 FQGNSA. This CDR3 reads CASSLRGQGPHGYTF. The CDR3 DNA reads TGTGCCAGCAGCTTACGGGGACAGGGTCCACATGGCTACACCTTC.

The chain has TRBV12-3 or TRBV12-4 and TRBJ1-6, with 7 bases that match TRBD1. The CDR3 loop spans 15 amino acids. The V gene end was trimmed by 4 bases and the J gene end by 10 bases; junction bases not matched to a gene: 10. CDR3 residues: CASSSGTAIRSPLHF. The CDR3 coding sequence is TGTGCCAGCAGTTCAGGGACAGCGATTAGATCACCCCTCCACTTT.

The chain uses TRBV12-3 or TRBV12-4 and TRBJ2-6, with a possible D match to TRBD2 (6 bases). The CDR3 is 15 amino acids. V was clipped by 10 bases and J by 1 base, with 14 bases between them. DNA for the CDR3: TGTGCCAACTCGGGACTGAGTTCTGGGGCCAACGTCCTGACTTTC. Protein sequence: CANSGLSSGANVLTF.

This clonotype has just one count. Here the CDR3 DNA reads TGCAGTGCCCTAAAGACAAGTGGCTACACCTTC. Protein sequence: CSALKTSGYTF. The chain has TRBV20-1 and TRBJ1-2; D is ambiguous. The germline gives CDR1 DFQATT, CDR2 SNEGSKA (reference sequence). The CDR3 loop spans 11 amino acids. The V and J ends lost 6 bases and 7 bases respectively, with 12 bases between them.

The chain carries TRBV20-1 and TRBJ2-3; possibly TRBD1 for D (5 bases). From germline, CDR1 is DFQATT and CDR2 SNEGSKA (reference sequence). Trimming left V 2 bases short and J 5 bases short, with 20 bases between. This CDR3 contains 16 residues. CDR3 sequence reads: CSARSQDVGPIDTQYF. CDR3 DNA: TGCAGTGCTAGAAGCCAAGACGTGGGGCCAATAGATACGCAGTATTTT.

CDR3 nucleotide sequence: TGTGCCACCAGCAGCGACCGGTACAATGAGCAGTTCTTC. Translating gives CATSSDRYNEQFF. The chain carries TRBV15 and TRBJ2-1; D not certain. V was cut by 3 bases and J by 4 bases, with 7 bases left in between. CDR1 and CDR2 from the germline V gene are LNHNV and YYDKDF (reference sequence). The length of the CDR3 is 13 residues.

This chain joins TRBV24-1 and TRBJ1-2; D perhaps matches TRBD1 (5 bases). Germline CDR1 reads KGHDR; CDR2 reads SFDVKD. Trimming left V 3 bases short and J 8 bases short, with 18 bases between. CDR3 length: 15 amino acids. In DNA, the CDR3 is TGTGCCACCAGTGATCCTACTCAGGCCCAGGGCGGCTACACCTTC. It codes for CATSDPTQAQGGYTF.

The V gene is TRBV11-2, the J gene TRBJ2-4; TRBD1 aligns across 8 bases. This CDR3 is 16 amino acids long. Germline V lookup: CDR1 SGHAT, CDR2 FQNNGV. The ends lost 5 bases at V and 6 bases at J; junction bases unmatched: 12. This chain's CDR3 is CASSPEWTGLSNIQYF. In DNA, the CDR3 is TGTGCCAGCAGCCCCGAATGGACAGGGCTTTCAAACATTCAGTACTTC. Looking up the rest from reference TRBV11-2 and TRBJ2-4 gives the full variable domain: EAGVAQSPRYKIIEKRQSVAFWCNPISGHATLYWYQQILGQGPKLLIQFQNNGVVDDSQLPKDRFSAERLKGVDSTLKIQPAKLEDSAVYLCASSPEWTGLSNIQYFGAGTRLSVL.

For the CDR3, the DNA is TGCAGTGGGACCGGGACTAGCGCCCACAATGAGCAGTTCTTC. It encodes CSGTGTSAHNEQFF. V gene TRBV20-1 combines with J gene TRBJ2-1; 10 bases match TRBD2. This CDR3 contains 14 residues. Germline V gene data show CDR1 as DFQATT and CDR2 as SNEGSKA (reference sequence). V was clipped by 7 bases and J by 5 bases; unmatched bases: 8.

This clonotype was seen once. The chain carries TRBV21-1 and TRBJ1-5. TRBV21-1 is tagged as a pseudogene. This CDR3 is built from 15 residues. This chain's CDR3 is CASSKVGGGGQPQHF. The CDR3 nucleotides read TGTGCCAGCAGCAAAGTTGGAGGGGGAGGTCAGCCCCAGCATTTT.

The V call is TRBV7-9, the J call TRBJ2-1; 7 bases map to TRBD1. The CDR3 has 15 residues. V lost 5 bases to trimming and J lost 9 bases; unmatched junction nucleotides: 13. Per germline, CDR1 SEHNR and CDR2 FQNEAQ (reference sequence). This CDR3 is CASSRSGTASGEQFF. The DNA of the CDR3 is TGTGCCAGCAGCCGATCCGGGACAGCGTCAGGTGAGCAGTTCTTC.

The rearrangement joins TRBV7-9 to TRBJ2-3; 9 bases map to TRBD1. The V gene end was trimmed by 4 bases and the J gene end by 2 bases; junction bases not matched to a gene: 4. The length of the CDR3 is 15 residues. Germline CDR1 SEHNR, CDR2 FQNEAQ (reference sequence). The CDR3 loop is CASSSGQGDTDTQYF. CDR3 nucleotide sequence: TGTGCCAGCAGCTCGGGACAGGGCGACACAGATACGCAGTATTTT.

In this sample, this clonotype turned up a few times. The CDR3 DNA reads as TGCAGTGCTAGCGCGGGGGGCGATCAGCCCCAGCATTTT. This codes for CSASAGGDQPQHF. This sequence joins TRBV20-1 and TRBJ1-5; D perhaps matches TRBD1 (6 bases). Trimming removed 3 bases at V and 5 bases at J, with 11 bases between. The CDR3 sequence is 13 residues long. Germline CDR1 reads DFQATT; CDR2 reads SNEGSKA (reference sequence).

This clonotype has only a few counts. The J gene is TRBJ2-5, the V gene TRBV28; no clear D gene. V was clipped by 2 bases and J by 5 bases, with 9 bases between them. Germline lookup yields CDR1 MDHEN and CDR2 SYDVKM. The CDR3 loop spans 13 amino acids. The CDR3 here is CASSLKLGETQYF. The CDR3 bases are TGTGCCAGCAGTTTAAAGCTGGGGGAGACCCAGTACTTC.

CDR3 nucleotide sequence: TGTGCCAGCAGCCAAAGGAGGGGGCTGAACACTGAAGCTTTCTTT. It specifies CASSQRRGLNTEAFF. The chain is built from TRBV7-2 and TRBJ1-1, with 7 bases that match TRBD1. J was trimmed by 0 bases and V by 5 bases; bases with no gene match: 6. Germline V gene lookup returns CDR1 SGHTA and CDR2 FQGNSA. This CDR3 region has 15 residues.